This TCR beta chain was identified in a study of T cells in Graves' hyperthyroidism and ophthalmopathy. Broader study findings: Ophthalmopathy and stable hyperthyroidism were told apart by a 13 V-J model.

From RNA transcripts, TCR beta CDR3 regions were amplified. The HTBI primer set drove a first-round RT-PCR of the TCR CDR3. TCRdb analysed the multiplex PCR reads with MiXCR anew, one entry per CDR3 protein. The sample consists of about 270,000 distinct CDR3 sequences, about 20% of them appearing once. The CDR3 runs 15 residues. V lost 3 bases and J 6 bases, leaving 18 bases between the germline ends. In germline, CDR1 is SGHTA, CDR2 FQGNSA. This clonotype was counted at least ten times. Its antigen is not identified. This sequence originates from a man aged 25 to 40 with Graves' ophthalmopathy. Source material: blood. The chain recombines TRBV7-2 with TRBJ2-7; unclear D gene. Written as DNA, the CDR3 is TGTGCCAGCAGCTTCTATCAGGCCGCACCTCGCGAGCAGTACTTC. Translation gives CASSFYQAAPREQYF.